A selection of T cell receptor beta chains follows, all from one sample in a study of blood T cells in healthy people across ages. TCRdb ran MiXCR on the 5' RACE reads and lists one entry per CDR3 protein. The sample contains 800,000 to 950,000 distinct CDR3 sequences, 25% to 30% of which appear only once. These data also formed part of another study, on T cells of mothers and their children.

The sequencing sample was made of blood. Receptor source: a woman aged 40 to 50 in good health. The CDR3 runs from the conserved cysteine through the conserved F or W. Each record gives: CDR3 protein, CDR3 DNA, D gene, J gene, clone size, V gene. D genes are given only for firm matches. Clone size is not always given. Where it is, it says once, few, many or a class for expanded clones.

CDR3aa: CASSVALAGYNEQYF; CDR3nt: TGTGCCAGCAGCGTAGCCCTAGCGGGGTACAATGAGCAGTACTTC; d_gene: TRBD2; j_gene: TRBJ2-7; abundance: -; v_gene: TRBV9
CDR3aa: CASSLNWVPRENYGYTF; CDR3nt: TGCGCCAGCAGCTTGAATTGGGTTCCCCGAGAGAACTATGGCTACACCTTC; d_gene: -; j_gene: TRBJ1-2; abundance: few; v_gene: TRBV5-1
CDR3aa: CASSFGGQGYGYTF; CDR3nt: TGTGCCAGCAGCTTTGGGGGGCAAGGCTATGGCTACACCTTC; d_gene: -; j_gene: TRBJ1-2; abundance: -; v_gene: TRBV11-2
CDR3aa: CVSSLGAGRYNEQFF; CDR3nt: TGTGTCAGCAGTTTAGGGGCGGGGCGGTACAATGAGCAGTTCTTC; d_gene: -; j_gene: TRBJ2-1; abundance: -; v_gene: TRBV28
CDR3aa: CASSRDLGYNEQFF; CDR3nt: TGTGCCAGCAGCAGGGACTTAGGATACAATGAGCAGTTCTTC; d_gene: -; j_gene: TRBJ2-1; abundance: many; v_gene: TRBV7-6
CDR3aa: CSGRTAWEETQYF; CDR3nt: TGCAGCGGGAGGACCGCTTGGGAAGAGACCCAGTACTTC; d_gene: -; j_gene: TRBJ2-5; abundance: -; v_gene: TRBV29-1
CDR3aa: CASSFQGEDTEAFF; CDR3nt: TGCGCCAGCAGCTTCCAGGGTGAAGACACTGAAGCTTTCTTT; d_gene: -; j_gene: TRBJ1-1; abundance: few; v_gene: TRBV5-1
CDR3aa: CASSFPRRPETQYF; CDR3nt: TGTGCCAGCAGCTTCCCAAGGAGACCGGAGACCCAGTACTTC; d_gene: -; j_gene: TRBJ2-5; abundance: -; v_gene: TRBV11-2
CDR3aa: CASSFGPPEYF; CDR3nt: TGTGCCAGCAGTTTCGGGCCCCCCGAGTATTTT; d_gene: -; j_gene: TRBJ2-3; abundance: few; v_gene: TRBV28
CDR3aa: CASSQDWDSIYNEQFF; CDR3nt: TGTGCCAGCAGCCAAGACTGGGACAGCATCTACAATGAGCAGTTCTTC; d_gene: TRBD1; j_gene: TRBJ2-1; abundance: few; v_gene: TRBV14
CDR3aa: CASSANYQETQYF; CDR3nt: TGTGCCAGCAGCGCCAACTACCAAGAGACCCAGTACTTC; d_gene: -; j_gene: TRBJ2-5; abundance: many; v_gene: TRBV9
CDR3aa: CASSLGTGELAYEQYF; CDR3nt: TGTGCCAGCAGCTTAGGGACAGGGGAATTGGCCTACGAGCAGTACTTC; d_gene: TRBD1; j_gene: TRBJ2-7; abundance: few; v_gene: TRBV11-3
CDR3aa: CATDGQGETQYF; CDR3nt: TGTGCCACAGACGGCCAAGGAGAGACCCAGTACTTC; d_gene: -; j_gene: TRBJ2-5; abundance: many; v_gene: TRBV7-2
CDR3aa: CAISEQGQGSTDTQYF; CDR3nt: TGTGCCATCAGTGAACAGGGACAGGGAAGCACAGATACGCAGTATTTT; d_gene: TRBD1; j_gene: TRBJ2-3; abundance: -; v_gene: TRBV10-3
CDR3aa: CASSPSSGENTEAFF; CDR3nt: TGCGCCAGCAGCCCATCGTCGGGCGAGAACACTGAAGCTTTCTTT; d_gene: -; j_gene: TRBJ1-1; abundance: -; v_gene: TRBV5-1
CDR3aa: CSASGGNNSPLHF; CDR3nt: TGCAGTGCTAGCGGGGGTAATAATTCACCCCTCCACTTT; d_gene: -; j_gene: TRBJ1-6; abundance: -; v_gene: TRBV20-1
CDR3aa: CASSSARTVSYEQYF; CDR3nt: TGTGCCAGCAGCTCGGCTCGGACAGTCTCCTACGAGCAGTACTTC; d_gene: -; j_gene: TRBJ2-7; abundance: many; v_gene: TRBV7-2
CDR3aa: CASSLESAGWGYTF; CDR3nt: TGCGCCAGCAGCTTGGAGTCGGCAGGTTGGGGCTACACCTTC; d_gene: -; j_gene: TRBJ1-2; abundance: many; v_gene: TRBV5-1
CDR3aa: CASSYSGGLSYEQYF; CDR3nt: TGTGCCAGCAGTTACTCGGGGGGACTCTCCTACGAGCAGTACTTC; d_gene: TRBD2; j_gene: TRBJ2-7; abundance: -; v_gene: TRBV28
CDR3aa: CASSGLAGGQQETQYF; CDR3nt: TGTGCCAGCAGTGGACTAGCGGGGGGACAACAAGAGACCCAGTACTTC; d_gene: TRBD2; j_gene: TRBJ2-5; abundance: -; v_gene: TRBV12-3/TRBV12-4
CDR3aa: CASRSERDRYHEQYF; CDR3nt: TGTGCCAGCAGGAGCGAGCGGGACAGGTACCACGAGCAGTACTTC; d_gene: -; j_gene: TRBJ2-7; abundance: many; v_gene: TRBV6-6
CDR3aa: CASSSRGRGNIYEQYF; CDR3nt: TGTGCCAGCAGCTCCCGGGGAAGGGGAAACATCTACGAGCAGTACTTC; d_gene: -; j_gene: TRBJ2-7; abundance: many; v_gene: TRBV6-6
CDR3aa: CASSFGIQPQHF; CDR3nt: TGTGCCAGCAGCTTCGGCATTCAGCCCCAGCATTTT; d_gene: -; j_gene: TRBJ1-5; abundance: many; v_gene: TRBV7-2
CDR3aa: CASSYSQGFEQYF; CDR3nt: TGTGCCAGCAGTTACTCTCAGGGCTTCGAGCAGTACTTC; d_gene: -; j_gene: TRBJ2-7; abundance: -; v_gene: TRBV6-6
CDR3aa: CASSLVTGGRPETQYF; CDR3nt: TGTGCCAGCAGCTTAGTCACGGGGGGGCGTCCAGAGACCCAGTACTTC; d_gene: TRBD2; j_gene: TRBJ2-5; abundance: -; v_gene: TRBV7-6
CDR3aa: CSVSRDSGYTF; CDR3nt: TGCAGCGTATCCCGGGACAGTGGCTACACCTTC; d_gene: TRBD1; j_gene: TRBJ1-2; abundance: -; v_gene: TRBV29-1
CDR3aa: CAARGGLAESYEQYF; CDR3nt: TGTGCCGCCAGAGGGGGACTAGCGGAATCCTACGAGCAGTACTTC; d_gene: TRBD2; j_gene: TRBJ2-7; abundance: -; v_gene: TRBV10-3
CDR3aa: CATRAGRQDRTEAFF; CDR3nt: TGTGCCACCAGGGCGGGCAGACAAGATAGGACTGAAGCTTTCTTT; d_gene: -; j_gene: TRBJ1-1; abundance: many; v_gene: TRBV24-1
CDR3aa: CRAGGLGETQYF; CDR3nt: TGCAGGGCGGGGGGCCTCGGGGAGACCCAGTACTTC; d_gene: TRBD2; j_gene: TRBJ2-5; abundance: few; v_gene: TRBV29-1
CDR3aa: CASSPLAGFNNEQFF; CDR3nt: TGTGCCAGCAGCCCCCTAGCGGGGTTCAACAATGAGCAGTTCTTC; d_gene: TRBD2; j_gene: TRBJ2-1; abundance: many; v_gene: TRBV3-1
CDR3aa: CASTPRTAKETQYF; CDR3nt: TGTGCCAGCACCCCTCGGACGGCCAAAGAGACCCAGTACTTC; d_gene: -; j_gene: TRBJ2-5; abundance: -; v_gene: TRBV11-1
CDR3aa: CATSPTGTAQETQYF; CDR3nt: TGTGCCACCAGCCCAACAGGGACGGCCCAAGAGACCCAGTACTTC; d_gene: -; j_gene: TRBJ2-5; abundance: few; v_gene: TRBV24-1
CDR3aa: CSVATGSNYGYTF; CDR3nt: TGCAGCGTAGCGACAGGATCTAACTATGGCTACACCTTC; d_gene: -; j_gene: TRBJ1-2; abundance: many; v_gene: TRBV29-1
CDR3aa: CASNLGTFNEQFF; CDR3nt: TGTGCCAGCAACCTCGGGACTTTCAATGAGCAGTTCTTC; d_gene: -; j_gene: TRBJ2-1; abundance: medium-sized; v_gene: TRBV12-3/TRBV12-4
CDR3aa: CASTEWPAGMNTEAFF; CDR3nt: TGTGCCAGCACCGAATGGCCGGCAGGGATGAACACTGAAGCTTTCTTT; d_gene: -; j_gene: TRBJ1-1; abundance: -; v_gene: TRBV12-3/TRBV12-4
CDR3aa: CSAQPGQGVRQPQHF; CDR3nt: TGCAGTGCCCAGCCGGGACAGGGCGTTCGGCAGCCCCAGCATTTT; d_gene: TRBD1; j_gene: TRBJ1-5; abundance: -; v_gene: TRBV20-1
CDR3aa: CASSDRDSSSYNEQFF; CDR3nt: TGTGCCAGCAGCGACCGGGACAGCAGCTCCTACAATGAGCAGTTCTTC; d_gene: TRBD1; j_gene: TRBJ2-1; abundance: many; v_gene: TRBV5-6
CDR3aa: CASSRGAGPGAYEQYF; CDR3nt: TGCGCCAGCAGCCGGGGCGCGGGACCTGGGGCCTACGAGCAGTACTTC; d_gene: -; j_gene: TRBJ2-7; abundance: -; v_gene: TRBV4-1
CDR3aa: CSANEDRGPIYEQYF; CDR3nt: TGCAGTGCTAACGAGGACAGGGGACCGATCTACGAGCAGTACTTC; d_gene: TRBD1; j_gene: TRBJ2-7; abundance: -; v_gene: TRBV20-1
CDR3aa: CASSLVSVTNTEAFF; CDR3nt: TGTGCCAGCAGCTTAGTTTCGGTTACGAACACTGAAGCTTTCTTT; d_gene: -; j_gene: TRBJ1-1; abundance: -; v_gene: TRBV7-9
CDR3aa: CASRSDSSNEQFF; CDR3nt: TGTGCCAGCAGATCGGACAGTAGTAATGAGCAGTTCTTC; d_gene: -; j_gene: TRBJ2-1; abundance: -; v_gene: TRBV7-2
CDR3aa: CAWSRGQNYGYTF; CDR3nt: TGTGCCTGGAGCCGGGGACAGAACTATGGCTACACCTTC; d_gene: TRBD1; j_gene: TRBJ1-2; abundance: -; v_gene: TRBV30
CDR3aa: CASSYSEQTNTEAFF; CDR3nt: TGTGCCAGCAGTTACTCGGAACAGACGAACACTGAAGCTTTCTTT; d_gene: -; j_gene: TRBJ1-1; abundance: -; v_gene: TRBV6-5
CDR3aa: CASSVALGQGSSSYNEQFF; CDR3nt: TGTGCCAGCAGCGTAGCTCTTGGACAGGGGAGCTCTAGCTACAATGAGCAGTTCTTC; d_gene: TRBD1; j_gene: TRBJ2-1; abundance: few; v_gene: TRBV9
CDR3aa: CAWTLTGTDTQYF; CDR3nt: TGTGCCTGGACCCTAACAGGGACAGATACGCAGTATTTT; d_gene: -; j_gene: TRBJ2-3; abundance: -; v_gene: TRBV30
CDR3aa: CASRRSGDRGLDPLHF; CDR3nt: TGCGCCAGCAGGCGCTCCGGGGACAGGGGCCTTGATCCCCTCCACTTT; d_gene: TRBD1; j_gene: TRBJ1-6; abundance: -; v_gene: TRBV5-1
CDR3aa: CASSVGNRVVNEQYF; CDR3nt: TGTGCCAGCAGTGTAGGGAACAGGGTAGTCAACGAGCAGTACTTC; d_gene: -; j_gene: TRBJ2-7; abundance: -; v_gene: TRBV28
CDR3aa: CASSFRREGEAFF; CDR3nt: TGTGCCAGCAGTTTTAGGAGGGAAGGTGAAGCTTTCTTT; d_gene: -; j_gene: TRBJ1-1; abundance: few; v_gene: TRBV12-3/TRBV12-4
CDR3aa: CSAREEIGNQPQHF; CDR3nt: TGCAGTGCTAGAGAAGAAATAGGGAATCAGCCCCAGCATTTT; d_gene: -; j_gene: TRBJ1-5; abundance: -; v_gene: TRBV20-1
CDR3aa: CASSLVGGEETRYF; CDR3nt: TGCGCCAGCAGCTTGGTAGGCGGGGAAGAGACCCGGTACTTC; d_gene: -; j_gene: TRBJ2-5; abundance: once; v_gene: TRBV5-1
CDR3aa: CSAPGGPGRGNYGYTF; CDR3nt: TGCAGTGCTCCGGGCGGCCCAGGGCGGGGTAACTATGGCTACACCTTC; d_gene: -; j_gene: TRBJ1-2; abundance: -; v_gene: TRBV20-1
CDR3aa: CASTISGGPGSQYF; CDR3nt: TGCGCCAGCACCATCTCGGGGGGGCCGGGTTCGCAGTATTTT; d_gene: TRBD2; j_gene: TRBJ2-3; abundance: -; v_gene: TRBV5-1
CDR3aa: CSARDRMAYEQYF; CDR3nt: TGCAGTGCTAGAGATCGAATGGCATACGAGCAGTACTTC; d_gene: -; j_gene: TRBJ2-7; abundance: many; v_gene: TRBV20-1
CDR3aa: CASSWGQGENEQYF; CDR3nt: TGCGCCAGCAGCTGGGGACAGGGGGAAAACGAGCAGTACTTC; d_gene: TRBD1; j_gene: TRBJ2-7; abundance: many; v_gene: TRBV5-1
CDR3aa: CASSPWGGYNEQFF; CDR3nt: TGTGCCAGCAGCCCCTGGGGAGGGTACAATGAGCAGTTCTTC; d_gene: TRBD2; j_gene: TRBJ2-1; abundance: few; v_gene: TRBV7-3
CDR3aa: CASSPEINYGYTF; CDR3nt: TGTGCCAGCAGCCCAGAGATCAACTATGGCTACACCTTC; d_gene: -; j_gene: TRBJ1-2; abundance: many; v_gene: TRBV7-2